These T cell receptor beta chains were read from a single sample in a study of T cell responses to AZD1222 COVID-19 vaccine. Repertoires were generated with immunoSEQ multiplex PCR, while TCRdb's copy carries only in-frame clones and drops some. The repertoire holds 240,000 or so clones, with just over 90% as singletons. This specimen was peripheral blood, taken on day 0 of AZD1222 vaccination. Source of these receptors: an adult in good health. Both conserved end residues are part of each CDR3. Only part of the rows carry a size: once, few, many, or a class if the clone is expanded.

CDR3	size	V
CASSIWGRSNTEAFF	-	TRBV27
CASSLGQNTGELFF	-	TRBV28
CSASSAYEQYF	-	TRBV20-1
CASSCGASGPSYEQYF	-	TRBV27
CASSLGLANTGELFF	-	TRBV5-8
CASSRAGKDTEAFF	-	TRBV18
CASRLGQGYSEAFF	-	TRBV19
CASSSTGVGDTQYF	-	TRBV28
CASSLKSGRRGGYTF	-	TRBV27
CASSLIPSGETQYF	-	TRBV5-1
CASSQMPDVNTEAFF	-	TRBV3-1/TRBV3-2
CASSPLETNQPQHF	-	TRBV18
CASSAGGIADPYEQYF	-	TRBV9
CASSVGASGEKLFF	-	TRBV9
CASSVEPGQMFTEAFF	-	TRBV9
CASSEAWLADPRNEQYF	-	TRBV6-1
CASSLYLGGDPNEQFF	-	TRBV7-9
CASSWVENTGELFF	once	TRBV5-4
CASSTIWANEKLFF	-	TRBV6-5
CASSLDVGKFSYNEQFF	-	TRBV5-1
CSVPQPPRTSGVADTQYF	-	TRBV29-1
CASSRDGAYEQYF	-	TRBV5-4
CASSPPPGSNEKLFF	-	TRBV7-9
CASSEGPGREQYF	-	TRBV11-3
CASSTQRGFNEQFF	-	TRBV19
CASSSSAGQHSNQPQHF	-	TRBV7-2
CASKRTDTQYF	-	TRBV7-9
CASSQDLGGNTEAFF	few	TRBV3-1/TRBV3-2
CASSLGLRSSYNEQFF	-	TRBV11-2
CASKMAGSGANVLTF	-	TRBV2
CASSNCPTSGQDNEQFF	once	TRBV21-1
CASSLRDSISRVTGELFF	once	TRBV9
CASSGGSPYEQYF	-	TRBV25-1
CASSSSGPDREKLFF	-	TRBV28
CASSGTSTLQETQYF	-	TRBV2
CASSFRAPFTEAFF	-	TRBV7-9
CASSPDTGDGTEAFF	-	TRBV18
CSASPLGGISSNQPQHF	-	TRBV20-1
CASILIGGNTIYF	-	TRBV7-9